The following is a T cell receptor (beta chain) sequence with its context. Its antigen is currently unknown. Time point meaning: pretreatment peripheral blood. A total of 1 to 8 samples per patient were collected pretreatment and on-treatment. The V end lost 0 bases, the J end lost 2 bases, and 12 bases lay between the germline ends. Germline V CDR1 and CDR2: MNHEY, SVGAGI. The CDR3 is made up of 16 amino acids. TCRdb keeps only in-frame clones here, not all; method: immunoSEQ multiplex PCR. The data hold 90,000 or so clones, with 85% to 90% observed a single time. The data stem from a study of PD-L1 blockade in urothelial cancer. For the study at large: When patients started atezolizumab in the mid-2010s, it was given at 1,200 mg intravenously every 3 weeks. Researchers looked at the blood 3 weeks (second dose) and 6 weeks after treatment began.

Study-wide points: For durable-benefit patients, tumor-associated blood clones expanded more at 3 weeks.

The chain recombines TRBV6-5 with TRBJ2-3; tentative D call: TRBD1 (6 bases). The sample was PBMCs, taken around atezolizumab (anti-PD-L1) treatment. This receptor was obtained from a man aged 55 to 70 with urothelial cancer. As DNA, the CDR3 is TGTGCCAGCAGTTACTCGATGGGACAACTCACAGATACGCAGTATTTT. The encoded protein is CASSYSMGQLTDTQYF.